Given below is one T cell receptor beta chain in context. This sample was taken from a study of CD8 T cells in Susac syndrome. This CDR3 is built from 12 residues. Trimming took off 2 bases at V and 3 bases at J, with 8 bases between the two ends. CDR1 and CDR2 (germline): DFQATT, SNEGSKA (reference sequence). Random-hexamer reverse transcription was applied to roughly 0.45 to 1 ug RNA. It was immunoSEQ multiplex PCR that amplified TCR beta CDR3 across 54 Vbeta and 13 Jbeta. From the immunoSEQ multiplex PCR reads, TCRdb called clonotypes with MiXCR, one entry per CDR3 protein. The sample consists of some 450,000 distinct CDR3 sequences, 85% to 90% of them appearing once.

The receptor comes from a human donor with multiple sclerosis. The sample consisted of CD8+ T cells from PBMCs. The chain is built from TRBV20-1 and TRBJ2-7; D ambiguous. The chain's CDR3 is CSARLDNYEQYF. DNA for the CDR3: TGCAGTGCTAGACTCGACAACTACGAGCAGTACTTC.